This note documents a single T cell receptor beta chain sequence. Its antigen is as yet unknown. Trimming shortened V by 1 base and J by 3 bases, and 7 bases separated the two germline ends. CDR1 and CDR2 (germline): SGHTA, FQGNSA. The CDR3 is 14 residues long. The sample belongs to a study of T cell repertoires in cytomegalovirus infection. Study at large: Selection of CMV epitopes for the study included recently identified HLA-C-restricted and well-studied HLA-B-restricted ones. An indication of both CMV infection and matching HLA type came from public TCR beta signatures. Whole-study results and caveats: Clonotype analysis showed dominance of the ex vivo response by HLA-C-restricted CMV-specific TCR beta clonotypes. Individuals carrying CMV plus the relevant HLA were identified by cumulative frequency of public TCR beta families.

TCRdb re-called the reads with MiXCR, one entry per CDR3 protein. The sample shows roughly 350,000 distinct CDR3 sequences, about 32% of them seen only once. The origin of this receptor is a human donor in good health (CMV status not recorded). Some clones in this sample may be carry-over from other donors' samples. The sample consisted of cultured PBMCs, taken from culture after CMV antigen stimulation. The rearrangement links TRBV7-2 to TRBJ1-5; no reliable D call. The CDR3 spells CASSLGLFNQPQHF. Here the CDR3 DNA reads TGTGCCAGCAGCTTAGGGTTGTTCAATCAGCCCCAGCATTTT.